The source of this T cell receptor (beta chain) is a study of T cell responses to AZD1222 COVID-19 vaccine. The CDR3 contains 16 residues. CDR1 and CDR2 from the germline V gene are MNHNS and SASEGT. Trimming removed 1 base from V and 4 bases from J; junction bases left unmatched: 7. TCRdb's table, derived via immunoSEQ multiplex PCR, lists solely in-frame clones and lacks some. Of 150,000 to 200,000 clones listed, approximately 91% are singletons. The sequence derives from an adult who received the AZD1222 COVID-19 vaccine. The chain is built from TRBV6-1 and TRBJ1-2, with 9 bases matching TRBD1. The sample in question was peripheral blood, obtained 28 days after the second AZD1222 dose. The CDR3 is CASSEDTGGYTYGYTF. The CDR3 nucleotides are TGTGCCAGCAGTGAAGACACAGGGGGCTATACCTATGGCTACACCTTC.